This TCR beta chain was obtained from a study of molecular identifiers for immune sequencing clone quantification. One entry per CDR3 protein results from TCRdb running MiXCR on the PCR reads. Of 300,000 to 400,000 distinct CDR3 sequences detected, around a fifth appear once; the ten largest clones hold approximately 0.85%. CD8+CD4-CCR7+CD45RA+ sorting gave the naive CD8 T cells. About this clonotype itself: Since a much larger clone is just one base distant, this may be a read error.

The germline V gene has CDR1 SQVTM and CDR2 ANQGSEA. This CDR3 region has 15 residues. The receptor comes from a human donor in good health. Some libraries in this study had Jurkat cell RNA spiked in. This chain connects TRBV29-1 to TRBJ2-7; 13 bases map to TRBD2. Sequences were obtained from naive CD8+ T cells from blood, with Jurkat cell RNA spiked in. As for subset: FACS-sorted CD8+CD4-CCR7+CD45RA+ naive T cells. The CDR3, as DNA: TGCAGCGCTGAAGGACTAGCGGGAGCTGACTACGAGCAGTACTTC. It yields the protein CSAEGLAGADYEQYF.